A selection of T cell receptor beta chains follows, all from one sample in a study of T cells in Graves' hyperthyroidism and ophthalmopathy. TCRdb itself ran the multiplex PCR reads through MiXCR, one entry per CDR3 protein. The sample contains roughly 700,000 distinct CDR3 sequences, around 15% of which appear only once. Material: blood. Every receptor here comes from a man in his fifties with Graves' hyperthyroidism. The conserved cysteine and the conserved F or W are not part of the CDR3 here. The order of the fields is J gene, V gene, D gene, CDR3 protein. The D gene is left open where the match is weak.

>TRBJ2-1|TRBV27|.
ASSFFKRNEQF
>TRBJ1-2|TRBV28|.
ASGSPGPGPYT
>TRBJ1-5|TRBV6-1|.
ASSEGRVGNQPQH
>TRBJ2-1|TRBV6-1|TRBD2
AIESGRTYNEQF
>TRBJ1-2|TRBV19|TRBD1
ASSKGGVRDYGYT
>TRBJ2-1|TRBV27|.
ASSPDGLSYNEQF
>TRBJ2-2|TRBV24-1|TRBD1
ATSDKGAGSGELF
>TRBJ2-7|TRBV19|.
ASSINTYEQY
>TRBJ1-1|TRBV6-2/TRBV6-3|.
ASSRTVGNTEAF
>TRBJ2-1|TRBV6-2/TRBV6-3|.
ASGDRGSSYNEQF
>TRBJ2-3|TRBV20-1|TRBD2
SAQVAGPSTDTQY
>TRBJ2-5|TRBV4-3|.
ASSLRDTDEETQY
>TRBJ2-7|TRBV27|.
ASQAKGSSYEQY
>TRBJ2-1|TRBV11-2|.
VSSSGISYNEQF
>TRBJ2-7|TRBV2|.
ASRSLLGGGGEQY
>TRBJ2-4|TRBV2|.
ASSEVGGGNIQY
>TRBJ1-1|TRBV12-3/TRBV12-4|TRBD1
ASSLGRVLGGQGASSLAEAF
>TRBJ2-1|TRBV11-2|.
ASSLVQPPYNEQF
>TRBJ2-3|TRBV11-3|.
ASSRGGRTSTDTQY
>TRBJ2-2|TRBV6-2/TRBV6-3|TRBD1
ASRGTVMNTGELF
>TRBJ2-1|TRBV6-1|.
ASKAFSYNEQF
>TRBJ2-2|TRBV11-2|TRBD2
ASKGGPSGKNTGELF
>TRBJ1-2|TRBV20-1|TRBD1
SARGQGNYGYT
>TRBJ2-7|TRBV9|TRBD2
ASSTRTSGRAPEQY
>TRBJ1-1|TRBV30|.
AWSVDGTEAF